This is a list of T cell receptor beta chains from one sample in a study of blood T cells in healthy people across ages. TCRdb processed the 5' RACE reads anew with MiXCR; each CDR3 protein has one entry. The sample yields approximately 490,000 distinct CDR3 sequences, around 24% seen once. These same records also appear under a second study, on T cells of mothers and their children.

Sequenced material: blood. The source of these receptors is a boy between 5 and 17 years old in good health. Both conserved end residues are part of each CDR3. A D gene is named only where the DNA matches it firmly. Where a row states a size, it is once, few, many or the class of an expanded clone; other rows omit it.

abundance,j_gene,d_gene,v_gene,CDR3aa,CDR3nt
few,TRBJ2-7,TRBD2,TRBV5-4,CASSPGTNLYEQYF,TGTGCCAGCAGCCCCGGGACTAACCTCTACGAGCAGTACTTC
NA,TRBJ2-1,TRBD2,TRBV9,CASSAYPTSGTYNEQFF,TGTGCCAGCAGCGCCTACCCCACTAGCGGCACCTACAATGAGCAGTTCTTC
few,TRBJ2-5,TRBD1,TRBV20-1,CSSWRTGGQETQYF,TGCAGTAGCTGGCGGACAGGGGGCCAAGAGACCCAGTACTTC
few,TRBJ2-1,TRBD1,TRBV27,CASGFYRGYNEQFF,TGTGCCAGCGGCTTCTACAGGGGATACAATGAGCAGTTCTTC
few,TRBJ2-1,NA,TRBV28,CASKNEEGRSLNEQFF,TGTGCCAGCAAAAACGAGGAGGGGAGATCGCTAAATGAGCAGTTCTTC
NA,TRBJ1-1,NA,TRBV18,CASSPAGSLSAFF,TGTGCCAGCTCACCAGCAGGGTCGTTGAGTGCTTTCTTT
NA,TRBJ2-7,NA,TRBV9,CASSVASDYEQYF,TGTGCCAGCAGCGTAGCTTCAGACTACGAGCAGTACTTC
few,TRBJ1-4,NA,TRBV27,CASSLDPPGWDEEKLFF,TGTGCCAGCAGTTTAGACCCCCCAGGGTGGGATGAAGAAAAACTGTTTTTT
NA,TRBJ1-6,TRBD1,TRBV7-2,CASSLVGQGAATLHF,TGTGCCAGCAGCTTAGTAGGACAGGGCGCGGCTACCCTCCACTTT
NA,TRBJ2-6,NA,TRBV9,CASSPGRHSGANVLTF,TGTGCCAGCAGCCCAGGACGTCACTCTGGGGCCAACGTCCTGACTTTC
NA,TRBJ1-1,NA,TRBV12-3/TRBV12-4,CASSLTGRSTEAFF,TGTGCCAGCAGTCTGACAGGTCGGAGCACTGAAGCTTTCTTT
NA,TRBJ2-1,NA,TRBV7-2,CASSSRDQDNEQFF,TGTGCCAGCAGCTCCAGAGACCAAGACAATGAGCAGTTCTTC
NA,TRBJ2-1,TRBD1,TRBV20-1,CSANGGTGAGVEQFF,TGCAGTGCTAATGGGGGGACAGGGGCTGGGGTTGAGCAGTTCTTC
NA,TRBJ1-3,TRBD1,TRBV20-1,CSALPPGGTGNTIYF,TGCAGTGCTCTGCCCCCAGGGGGAACTGGAAACACCATATATTTT
few,TRBJ2-3,NA,TRBV7-2,CASSLGGLGTDTQYF,TGTGCCAGCAGCTTAGGGGGTTTGGGAACAGATACGCAGTATTTT
NA,TRBJ2-7,NA,TRBV20-1,CSAPARGTYEQYF,TGCAGTGCTCCGGCACGCGGGACCTACGAGCAGTACTTC
once,TRBJ2-1,NA,TRBV29-1,CSVLALRGREYNEQFF,TGCAGCGTTTTAGCCCTCAGGGGAAGGGAATACAATGAGCAGTTCTTC
NA,TRBJ2-1,NA,TRBV2,CASSDGAASSYNEQFF,TGTGCCAGCAGTGACGGAGCGGCGAGCTCCTACAATGAGCAGTTCTTC
NA,TRBJ1-2,TRBD1,TRBV7-3,CASSLGQENGYTF,TGTGCCAGCAGCCTGGGACAGGAGAATGGCTACACCTTC
NA,TRBJ2-5,NA,TRBV7-2,CASSLVRGEQETQYF,TGTGCCAGCAGCTTAGTTAGGGGTGAGCAAGAGACCCAGTACTTC
NA,TRBJ1-4,NA,TRBV27,CASSLSVGSINEKLFF,TGTGCCAGCAGTTTATCGGTTGGATCAATTAATGAAAAACTGTTTTTT
few,TRBJ2-1,TRBD2,TRBV14,CASSPRLAGGIHEQFF,TGTGCCAGCAGCCCCAGGCTAGCGGGAGGAATCCATGAGCAGTTCTTC
NA,TRBJ1-1,NA,TRBV5-1,CASSLEGPNTEAFF,TGCGCCAGCAGCTTGGAGGGACCTAACACTGAAGCTTTCTTT
NA,TRBJ1-5,TRBD1,TRBV6-1,CASSHARGGQPQHF,TGTGCCAGCAGCCATGCCAGGGGGGGGCAGCCCCAGCATTTT
few,TRBJ1-6,NA,TRBV11-2,CASSFPAGSPNSPLHF,TGTGCCAGCAGCTTCCCCGCCGGGAGCCCCAATTCACCCCTCCACTTT
NA,TRBJ2-2,TRBD1,TRBV7-3,CASSRDRASNTGELFF,TGTGCCAGCAGCCGGGACAGGGCCTCGAACACCGGGGAGCTGTTTTTT
many,TRBJ2-3,NA,TRBV6-2/TRBV6-3,CASSYASGTDTQYF,TGTGCCAGCAGTTACGCTAGCGGCACAGATACGCAGTATTTT
few,TRBJ2-5,NA,TRBV6-2/TRBV6-3,CASRHSPRRPEYF,TGTGCCAGCAGGCACTCCCCGAGACGGCCGGAGTACTTC
few,TRBJ2-5,TRBD1,TRBV4-1,CASSGTGTGEETQYF,TGCGCCAGCAGTGGAACCGGGACAGGGGAAGAGACCCAGTACTTC
NA,TRBJ2-7,NA,TRBV6-2/TRBV6-3,CASSRGDFRSYEQYF,TGTGCCAGCAGTAGAGGGGACTTCCGCTCCTACGAGCAGTACTTC
NA,TRBJ2-7,NA,TRBV5-5,CASSLNTAYEQYF,TGTGCCAGCAGCTTGAATACCGCCTACGAGCAGTACTTC
NA,TRBJ2-7,NA,TRBV6-2/TRBV6-3,CASRPSEGRSPYEQYF,TGTGCCAGCCGTCCGAGTGAGGGGCGTTCACCCTACGAGCAGTACTTC
NA,TRBJ2-7,NA,TRBV20-1,CSGGESSYEQYF,TGCAGCGGCGGGGAGAGCTCCTACGAGCAGTACTTC
NA,TRBJ2-5,TRBD1,TRBV7-2,CASSLSQGVIGEQYF,TGTGCCAGCAGCTTAAGTCAGGGGGTAATAGGAGAGCAGTACTTC
NA,TRBJ2-1,TRBD2,TRBV2,CASSDLAGGRNEQFF,TGTGCCAGCAGTGATTTAGCGGGGGGGCGGAATGAGCAGTTCTTC
NA,TRBJ1-2,NA,TRBV7-9,CASSPLELLPTGHGYTF,TGTGCCAGCAGCCCCCTTGAACTACTCCCCACAGGGCATGGCTACACCTTC
NA,TRBJ2-7,TRBD2,TRBV12-3/TRBV12-4,CASRVGTSGYEQYF,TGTGCCAGCAGGGTAGGGACTAGCGGCTACGAGCAGTACTTC
NA,TRBJ2-1,TRBD1,TRBV27,CASRLTGGLNNEQFF,TGTGCCAGCAGGCTGACAGGGGGCCTTAACAATGAGCAGTTCTTC
NA,TRBJ2-5,NA,TRBV4-2,CASSQDRWRGETQYF,TGTGCCAGCAGCCAAGATAGGTGGCGGGGAGAGACCCAGTACTTC
few,TRBJ2-3,TRBD2,TRBV27,CASSPPTFLAGRPNTQYF,TGTGCCAGCAGCCCACCAACCTTTCTAGCGGGGAGGCCCAATACGCAGTATTTT
many,TRBJ2-5,NA,TRBV5-5,CASSTGQPQETQYF,TGTGCCAGCAGCACCGGACAGCCCCAAGAGACCCAGTACTTC
few,TRBJ1-2,NA,TRBV7-2,CASSFKRGDYGYTF,TGTGCCAGCAGCTTCAAAAGGGGTGATTATGGCTACACCTTC
NA,TRBJ2-7,NA,TRBV7-2,CASSALPSYEQYF,TGTGCCAGCAGCGCGCTCCCTTCCTACGAGCAGTACTTC
NA,TRBJ1-2,NA,TRBV9,CASSVVRGGSSHGYTF,TGTGCCAGCAGCGTAGTGAGGGGGGGATCATCGCATGGCTACACCTTC
NA,TRBJ2-3,TRBD2,TRBV24-1,CATSGRIPSPTDTQYF,TGTGCCACCAGCGGGAGGATCCCTAGCCCCACAGATACGCAGTATTTT
NA,TRBJ2-2,NA,TRBV29-1,CSASDGAGELFF,TGCAGCGCCTCGGACGGGGCCGGGGAGCTGTTTTTT
few,TRBJ1-2,TRBD1,TRBV2,CASSENRGGDGYTF,TGTGCCAGCAGTGAAAACAGGGGCGGCGATGGCTACACCTTC
few,TRBJ2-1,NA,TRBV6-5,CASSYSRWLAGTNNEQFF,TGTGCCAGCAGTTACTCGAGGTGGTTGGCGGGTACTAACAATGAGCAGTTCTTC
few,TRBJ2-1,NA,TRBV19,CASSIGLDEQFF,TGTGCCAGTAGTATAGGTCTCGATGAGCAGTTCTTC
NA,TRBJ2-2,NA,TRBV25-1,CASSPQTGQIFTGELFF,TGTGCCAGCAGTCCCCAGACGGGACAAATTTTCACCGGGGAGCTGTTTTTT
NA,TRBJ1-1,NA,TRBV5-5,CASREGRTINTEAFF,TGTGCCAGCAGAGAGGGACGGACAATAAACACTGAAGCTTTCTTT
NA,TRBJ2-1,TRBD2,TRBV9,CASSETGTSGVSNEQFF,TGTGCCAGCAGCGAAACCGGGACTAGCGGGGTCAGCAATGAGCAGTTCTTC
NA,TRBJ2-1,NA,TRBV7-8,CASSLEARVHNEQFF,TGTGCCAGCAGCTTAGAGGCCCGGGTCCACAATGAGCAGTTCTTC
many,TRBJ2-1,NA,TRBV7-2,CASSPALTHSSYNEQFF,TGTGCCAGCAGCCCAGCCCTGACCCATAGCTCCTACAATGAGCAGTTCTTC
few,TRBJ1-1,NA,TRBV29-1,CSAVDGVNTEAFF,TGCAGCGCCGTGGATGGAGTGAACACTGAAGCTTTCTTT
NA,TRBJ2-7,NA,TRBV6-5,CASSRDTRSYEQYF,TGTGCCAGCAGTAGGGACACCAGGTCCTACGAGCAGTACTTC
NA,TRBJ1-4,TRBD1,TRBV28,CASSQQGTNEKLFF,TGTGCCAGCAGCCAACAGGGGACTAATGAAAAACTGTTTTTT
once,TRBJ2-2,NA,TRBV2,CASSQTANTGELFF,TGTGCCAGCAGCCAGACTGCGAACACCGGGGAGCTGTTTTTT
many,TRBJ1-6,TRBD1,TRBV7-9,CASSLGQGGNSPLHF,TGTGCCAGCAGCCTAGGACAGGGTGGTAATTCACCCCTCCACTTT